This T cell receptor beta chain comes out of a study of blood T cell repertoires in COVID-19. Germline values: CDR1 LGHDT, CDR2 YNNKEL (reference sequence). V lost 4 bases, J lost 5 bases, and 3 bases lay in between. This CDR3 is 11 amino acids long. Profiling relied on immunoSEQ multiplex PCR, and the TCRdb table lists in-frame clones only, not all of them. The table has a few hundred thousand clones, approximately 83% seen once. This TCR came from a woman aged 40 to 55 with acute COVID-19. The chain joins TRBV3-1 (or the pseudogene TRBV3-2) to TRBJ2-1; D ambiguous. What was sequenced was PBMCs or T cells enriched from blood (not recorded which). CDR3 amino acids: CASSRDNEQFF. CDR3 in DNA: TGTGCCAGCAGCCGCGACAATGAGCAGTTCTTC.